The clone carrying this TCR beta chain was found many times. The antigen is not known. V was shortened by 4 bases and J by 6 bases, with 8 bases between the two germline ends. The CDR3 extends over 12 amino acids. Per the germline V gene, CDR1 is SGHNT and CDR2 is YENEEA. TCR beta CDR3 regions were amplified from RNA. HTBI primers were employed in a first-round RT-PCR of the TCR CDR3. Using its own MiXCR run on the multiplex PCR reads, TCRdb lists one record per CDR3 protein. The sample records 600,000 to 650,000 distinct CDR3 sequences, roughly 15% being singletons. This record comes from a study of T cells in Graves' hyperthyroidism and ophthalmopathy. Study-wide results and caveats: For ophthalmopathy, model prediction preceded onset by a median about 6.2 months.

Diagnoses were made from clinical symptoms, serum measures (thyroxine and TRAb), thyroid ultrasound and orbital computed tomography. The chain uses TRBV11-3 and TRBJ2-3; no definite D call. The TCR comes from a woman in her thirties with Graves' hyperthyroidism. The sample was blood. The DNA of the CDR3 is TGTGCCAGCAGCTCGCAAGGGGATACGCAGTATTTT. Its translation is CASSSQGDTQYF.